This T cell receptor beta chain was sequenced in a study of blood T cell repertoires in COVID-19 (dated by TCRdb to the early 2020s). Background on the whole study: Samples covering the acute and convalescent phases of COVID-19 were provided by collaborators in the United States, Italy and Spain. Sample metadata almost always included a de-identified subject ID, COVID-19 status, age in years and sex. Where available, HLA class I and class II types were obtained from metadata supplied by the sample provider rather than from assay-based typing. Deeply sampled blood TCRbeta repertoires from subjects exposed to, actively infected with, or recovered from COVID-19 were included in the dataset. The material from the prospective study consisted of cDNA or gDNA derived from T cells, B-cell-depleted T cells, or PBMCs. Samples came from the ongoing ImmuneRACE study (first 160 participants) plus 1,254 subjects from 6 global collaborators. The repertoires were released in a freely available public database intended as a resource for research on the immune response to SARS-CoV-2. Results the study describes overall, beyond this receptor: How much clinical and demographic metadata was included differed by source and by participant, and the metadata was provided uncurated.

From V the trimming removes 11 bases and from J it removes 6 bases, while the gene matches leave 11 bases of the junction unaccounted for. The CDR3 covers 13 residues, taking in both the cysteine and the phenylalanine. CDR3 DNA is the only sequence kept; it has 39 bases, read in frame from the first base. The CDR1 and CDR2 encoded by the germline V gene are ENHRY and SYGVKD. Collaborating institutions collected whole blood in K2EDTA tubes following their own protocols. For TCRbeta analysis, collaborators shipped samples as frozen whole blood, isolated PBMCs, or DNA extracted from either of those sample types. TCRbeta CDR3 regions were amplified from genomic DNA using the immunoSEQ Assay, a bias-controlled multiplex PCR. On the authors' methods: Nucleated cell counts per sample were estimated from amplification of reference gene primers within the assay. Sequence reads were collapsed and filtered to measure the absolute abundance of every unique TCRbeta CDR3 rearrangement. For each sample, productive Simpson clonality was calculated as the square root of Simpson's diversity index over productive rearrangements. The table comes from immuneACCESS by way of TCRdb, which keeps in-frame sequences with V and J called. Part of the clones is missing from these tables; in studies checked, under half for an unresolved V gene and the rest for unknown reasons. That table supplies the V and J calls and clone size; D and trimming were determined from the DNA. This sample gives 150,000 to 200,000 clones in total; approximately 82% of them show up just once. 6.9% of the sample comes from the top ten.

A remark on this clone: Its antigen remains undetermined. Base qualities were left out, and no much larger clone turns up one base away.

The rearranged chain carries TRBV10-3 and TRBJ2-3; 7 central bases correspond to TRBD1. The sequence came from a human donor with acute or convalescent COVID-19. The donor label of this sample is uncertain. Sequenced input: peripheral blood. At the DNA level, the sequence is TGTGCCTGCAAGAGGGCAGGGGGTGATACGCAGTATTTT. This translates into CACKRAGGDTQYF.